This record covers a single TCR beta chain. Its antigen is still unknown. As for time point: week 5, during vaccination. Topical imiquimod accompanied each vaccine dose, which consisted of 300 ug of mutant IDH1 20-mer peptide. The record originates from a study of a mutant IDH1 vaccine in newly diagnosed glioma. This table comes from immunoSEQ multiplex PCR, and its TCRdb copy is limited to in-frame clones, with some not included. The top ten hold roughly 5.6% of the sample, which has about 51,000 clones, over 75% seen once. Sequencing was performed on PBMCs, taken from a glioma patient whose treatment included an IDH1 peptide vaccine. This clonotype was sampled from a man aged 50-60 years with glioma.

The CDR3 loop is CASSQDSGRAYGYTF. CDR3 in DNA: TGTGCCAGCAGCCAAGACTCGGGTCGGGCCTATGGCTACACCTTC. The chain has TRBV4-2 and TRBJ1-2; D is ambiguous. From germline, CDR1 is LGHNA and CDR2 YNFKEQ. V was clipped by 0 bases and J by 4 bases, with 12 bases between them. The CDR3 has 15 residues.